Listed here is a single TCR beta chain. Its specificity is not known. This CDR3 spans 11 amino acids. Trimming took off 6 bases at V and 8 bases at J, with 11 bases between the two ends. Germline V gene data show CDR1 as LNHNV and CDR2 as YYDKDF (reference sequence). This record comes from a study of regulatory T cells in long-lasting Graves disease. Across the study: Those with persistent Graves' disease had received antithyroid drugs for over 5 years with positive TSH receptor antibodies. Study-level results: It was in persistent disease that TRBV28, TRBJ1-2 and TRBJ2-5 were favored.

Time point reported: persistent/refractory GD, antithyroid drugs over 5 years with positive TRAb. RNA from PBMCs was the source of the TCR library. Patients hailed from an endocrinology department in Xi'an, China. EDTA tubes received 7.5 to 9 milliliters of drawn peripheral blood. Investigators prepared the TCR beta libraries by applying iRepertoire HTBI primers and Arm-PCR of CDR3 regions. One entry per CDR3 protein results from TCRdb running MiXCR on the multiplex PCR reads. The sample consists of some 440,000 distinct CDR3 sequences, under 25% of them appearing once. The specimen was peripheral blood mononuclear cells (PBMCs), collected when the disease was refractory, from a patient treated with antithyroid drugs. The rearrangement joins TRBV15 to TRBJ2-7; weak D call: TRBD1 (5 bases). The sequence was collected from a female donor with Graves disease. Here the CDR3 reads CATRIGAKQYF. CDR3 nucleotide sequence: TGTGCCACCAGGATAGGGGCGAAGCAGTACTTC.